These T cell receptor beta chains were read from a single sample in a study of beta chain features in type 1 diabetes. Clones were read by immunoSEQ multiplex PCR, and TCRdb kept only the in-frame ones, dropping some. The sample consists of fewer than 250,000 clones, 68% of them appearing once. Specimen: naive CD4+ T cells from blood. The source is a man aged 30 to 39 in good health. The CDR3 runs from the conserved cysteine through the conserved F or W. Fields, in order: J gene, clone size, D gene, V gene, CDR3 length, CDR3 protein, CDR3 DNA. The D gene is left open where the match is weak. Where a row states a size, it is once, few, many or the class of an expanded clone; other rows omit it.

>TRBJ2-3|-|TRBD2|TRBV4-3|15
CASSQWTSSVDTQYF
TGCGCCAGCAGCCAATGGACTAGCTCTGTTGATACGCAGTATTTT
>TRBJ1-2|-|-|TRBV30|14
CAWSPGGAGYGYTF
TGTGCCTGGAGCCCCGGGGGCGCGGGCTATGGCTACACCTTC
>TRBJ1-1|-|-|TRBV19|13
CASIVGPNTEAFF
TGTGCCAGTATAGTGGGGCCCAACACTGAAGCTTTCTTT
>TRBJ2-5|few|-|TRBV5-6|11
CASSFKETQYF
TGTGCCAGCAGCTTCAAAGAGACCCAGTACTTC
>TRBJ2-1|-|-|TRBV7-9|15
CASSLSGAIYNEQFF
TGTGCCAGCAGCTTATCTGGGGCAATATACAATGAGCAGTTCTTC
>TRBJ2-7|-|-|TRBV14|12
CASSQGRGKQYF
TGTGCCAGCAGCCAAGGGCGAGGCAAGCAGTACTTC
>TRBJ2-2|-|TRBD2|TRBV7-9|17
CASRRLAGGPDTGELFF
TGTGCCAGCCGTCGGCTAGCGGGAGGGCCGGACACCGGGGAGCTGTTTTTT
>TRBJ2-7|-|TRBD1|TRBV18|15
CASSPLPGTGTEQYF
TGTGCCAGCTCACCACTACCCGGGACAGGGACCGAGCAGTACTTC
>TRBJ2-3|-|-|TRBV11-2|14
CASSLASYTDTQYF
TGTGCCAGCAGCTTAGCCAGCTACACAGATACGCAGTATTTT
>TRBJ2-1|-|-|TRBV19|11
CASSLGNEQFF
TGTGCCAGTTCACTTGGGAATGAGCAGTTCTTC
>TRBJ2-5|-|TRBD1|TRBV4-1|14
CASSFGQGQETQYF
TGCGCCAGCAGTTTCGGACAGGGGCAAGAGACCCAGTACTTC
>TRBJ2-1|-|-|TRBV19|12
CASSGGFNEQFF
TGTGCCAGTAGTGGGGGTTTCAATGAGCAGTTCTTC
>TRBJ2-2|-|-|TRBV6-5|11
CASTGRGELFF
TGTGCCAGCACCGGCAGAGGGGAGCTGTTTTTT
>TRBJ1-1|-|-|TRBV28|12
CASSPGHTEAFF
TGTGCCAGCAGTCCGGGTCACACTGAAGCTTTCTTT
>TRBJ1-1|-|-|TRBV7-9|12
CAKGHPNTEAFF
TGTGCCAAGGGACACCCGAACACTGAAGCTTTCTTT
>TRBJ1-1|-|-|TRBV25-1|14
CASRSDGPNTEAFF
TGTGCCAGCAGGTCAGATGGACCGAACACTGAAGCTTTCTTT
>TRBJ1-6|once|-|TRBV5-6|18
CASSPPQGGGLGNSPLHF
TGTGCCAGCAGCCCCCCCCAAGGTGGGGGGCTAGGTAATTCACCCCTCCACTTT
>TRBJ1-2|-|-|TRBV29-1|11
CSVLGERGYTF
TGCAGCGTTCTGGGGGAGCGTGGCTACACCTTC
>TRBJ2-7|-|-|TRBV28|13
CASLGGAPYEQYF
TGTGCCAGCTTGGGAGGCGCCCCCTACGAGCAGTACTTC
>TRBJ1-6|few|-|TRBV9|14
CASSNRENNSPLHF
TGTGCCAGCAGCAACAGAGAGAATAATTCACCCCTCCACTTT
>TRBJ2-7|-|-|TRBV10-3|12
CAISNGEREQYF
TGTGCCATCAGTAACGGGGAGAGGGAGCAGTACTTC
>TRBJ1-5|-|-|TRBV30|15
CAWNTKTGRNQPQHF
TGTGCCTGGAACACCAAGACTGGACGCAATCAGCCCCAGCATTTT
>TRBJ2-5|-|TRBD2|TRBV4-2|16
CASSQDWLAVEETQYF
TGTGCCAGCAGCCAAGATTGGCTAGCGGTCGAAGAGACCCAGTACTTC
>TRBJ2-2|-|-|TRBV10-3|13
CAIKRVGTGELFF
TGTGCCATCAAACGTGTGGGGACCGGGGAGCTGTTTTTT
>TRBJ2-5|-|TRBD1|TRBV29-1|14
CSAGTGGFGETQYF
TGCAGCGCCGGGACAGGGGGATTCGGAGAGACCCAGTACTTC
>TRBJ2-2|-|-|TRBV30|10
CAWGAGELFF
TGTGCCTGGGGGGCCGGGGAGCTGTTTTTT